Listed below are T cell receptor beta chains from one sample, sequenced in a study of response to subunit inactivated influenza vaccine. Each CDR3 protein is one row after TCRdb ran MiXCR on the RT-PCR reads. Here the sample spans 450,000 to 600,000 distinct CDR3 sequences, less than 10% being singletons. This specimen consisted of PBMCs from blood, obtained 23 to 25 months after vaccination. The receptors come from a man between 50 and 69 years old who received an inactivated influenza vaccine. Both conserved end residues are part of each CDR3. A D gene is named only where the DNA matches it firmly. Clone size is given for some rows only: seen once, a few or many times, or a class if the clone is expanded.

clone_size v_call d_call cdr3_aa
many TRBV7-2 - CASSSRAGETQYF
- TRBV20-1 - CRFQETQYF
- TRBV12-3/TRBV12-4 - CASSPRAGIQEKLFF
few TRBV20-1 TRBD2 CSATRYKWEGLIPNEQFF
many TRBV11-2 - CASSFNAGAPLSTDTQYF
- TRBV15 - CATSSGGEQFF
few TRBV10-3 TRBD2 CATRTSGTDTQYF
- TRBV11-2 TRBD2 CASSIRTSGRAYNEQFF
many TRBV12-3/TRBV12-4 - CATSLGPVEVSYEQYF
few TRBV28 - CASRNPGPTDTQYF
- TRBV7-8 - CASSLVGSLTVEQYF
- TRBV4-2 - CASSQGPDVQETQYF
- TRBV3-1 - CASSQGQADSPLHF
few TRBV5-4 TRBD2 CASSRNSGRKNEQYF
- TRBV7-2 - CASSLRRENSPLHF
- TRBV6-6 - CASRQGWEETQYF
- TRBV20-1 - CSARDGARRVSGSSPLHF
many TRBV6-2/TRBV6-3 TRBD2 CASSPPGLAAGNQYF
many TRBV6-2/TRBV6-3 TRBD2 CASRRGGNNEQFF
- TRBV11-2 TRBD1 CASSPDRGSQPQHF
- TRBV20-1 TRBD2 CSAVTGVAGNHKQFF
many TRBV6-2/TRBV6-3 TRBD2 CASRLAGIDEQYF
few TRBV5-1 - CASSSGTAPDTQYF
- TRBV3-1 - CASSQDGLRSYNEQFF
- TRBV5-1 TRBD2 CASSLARTSGGETQYF
many TRBV6-1 TRBD1 CASREGQGDSPLHF
many TRBV6-5 - CASSPTGGGYTF
- TRBV4-1 - CASSPQVGGTYEQYF